Described below is a single TCR beta chain sequence and its context. This entry belongs to a study of blood T cell repertoires in COVID-19. Study context: Whether acute or convalescent, the COVID-19 samples came from the United States, Italy and Spain. In each case, the material was cDNA or gDNA derived from T cells, B-cell-depleted T cells, or PBMCs.

Original methodology: Estimation of nucleated cell counts relied on the amplification of reference gene primers. TCRdb's table, derived via immunoSEQ multiplex PCR, lists solely in-frame clones and lacks some. The V and J calls and clone size come from that table; D and trimming were worked out from the DNA. The data hold around 200,000 clones, with 83% observed a single time. V shed 7 bases and J shed 3 bases, with 21 bases lying between them. The germline CDR1 and CDR2 sequences are LNHDA and SQIVND (reference sequence). The CDR3 sequence is 17 residues long. The chain has TRBV19 and TRBJ2-2, with D maybe TRBD1 (6 bases). The receptor comes from a woman in her fifties or sixties with acute or convalescent COVID-19. Sequenced sample: peripheral blood. The CDR3 bases are TGTGCCAGTACCACCAACCTAGGGGGTTGGGACACCGGGGAGCTGTTTTTT. It encodes CASTTNLGGWDTGELFF.